This section outlines one TCR beta chain sequence together with its context. Its antigen is not known. This sample stems from a study of shared clonotypes between healthy human individuals. Study-wide points: Non-shared clonotypes showed lower generation probabilities than clonotypes common to all four donors. Generally, estimated richness proved larger in naive subsets than it did in memory subsets.

Clones were sequenced by immunoSEQ multiplex PCR, and TCRdb holds only the in-frame ones, with some missing. The profile shows fewer than 400,000 clones, over 65% of them singletons. Looked up from germline, CDR1 is SGDLS and CDR2 is YYNGEE. Deletions cut 6 bases from V and 5 bases from J, with 21 bases between. The CDR3 length is 15 residues. This clonotype was sampled from a young man in good health. What was sequenced was memory CD4+ T cells sorted from blood. Subset specified: CD45RA-negative fraction. The V and J genes are TRBV9 and TRBJ2-7; tentative D call: TRBD2 (6 bases). This CDR3 is CASTPTSAGIDEQYF. CDR3 DNA: TGTGCCAGCACCCCCACGAGCGCGGGGATTGACGAGCAGTACTTC.